This T cell receptor beta chain was recovered during a study of blood T cell repertoires in COVID-19. The CDR3 loop spans 14 amino acids. Germline CDR1 KGHSH, CDR2 LQKENI. V lost 3 bases to trimming and J lost 3 bases, with 11 bases between them. Turning to this clone: Other DNA sequences in the sample encode the same CDR3.

The protocol was immunoSEQ multiplex PCR, while the TCRdb copy is restricted to in-frame clones and leaves out a portion. The sample has about 480,000 clones; about 89% are singletons. The chain links TRBV18 to TRBJ2-5; D call uncertain. Input material: peripheral blood. The clonotype was recovered from a woman younger than 45 with acute or convalescent COVID-19. The CDR3 protein is CASSPLGREETQYF. The CDR3 DNA reads TGTGCCAGCTCACCGCTTGGGCGTGAAGAGACCCAGTACTTC. Full variable domain (remainder filled in from reference TRBV18 and TRBJ2-5): NAGVMQNPRHLVRRRGQEARLRCSPMKGHSHVYWYRQLPEEGLKFMVYLQKENIIDESGMPKERFSAEFPKEGPSILRIQQVVRGDSAAYFCASSPLGREETQYFGPGTRLLVL.